Following are 18 T cell receptor beta chains from one sample sequenced in a study of blood T cell repertoires in COVID-19. Method: immunoSEQ multiplex PCR; TCRdb's copy keeps in-frame clones and lacks some. This sample carries 89,000 or so clones, roughly nine tenths of them seen once, and the ten largest clones take 2.7%. Sequencing was done on a sample of peripheral blood. The receptor set was obtained from a man between 50 and 59 years old with COVID-19, enrolled during active disease.

The chain combines TRBV24-1 with TRBJ2-2, with D perhaps matching TRBD2 (6 bases). The CDR3 contains 15 residues. Trimming removed 2 bases at V and 6 bases at J, with 12 bases between. The germline V gene has CDR1 KGHDR and CDR2 SFDVKD. CDR3 residues: CATSDSTSWAGELFF. The CDR3 region has the DNA TGTGCCACCAGTGATTCGACTAGTTGGGCCGGGGAGCTGTTTTTT.

The rearrangement links TRBV19 to TRBJ1-6; D not certain. The CDR3 has 14 amino acids. The germline V gene has CDR1 LNHDA and CDR2 SQIVND (reference sequence). V shed 6 bases and J shed 0 bases, with 6 bases lying between them. CDR3 bases: TGTGCCAGTAGGAAGAGCTCCTATAATTCACCCCTCCACTTT. This codes for CASRKSSYNSPLHF. Complete variable domain (other parts from reference TRBV19 and TRBJ1-6): DGGITQSPKYLFRKEGQNVTLSCEQNLNHDAMYWYRQDPGQGLRLIYYSQIVNDFQKGDIAEGYSVSREKKESFPLTVTSAQKNPTAFYLCASRKSSYNSPLHFGNGTRLTVT.

The chain recombines TRBV3-1 (or the pseudogene TRBV3-2) with TRBJ1-1, with a possible D match to TRBD1 (5 bases). V lost 1 base, J lost 6 bases, and 18 bases lay in between. Germline CDR1 LGHDT, CDR2 YNNKEL (reference sequence). CDR3 size: 16 residues. The CDR3 sequence: CASSQGLRQGRSEAFF. The DNA for the CDR3 is TGTGCCAGCAGCCAAGGGTTGAGGCAGGGTCGTTCTGAAGCTTTCTTT.

This chain joins TRBV30 and TRBJ1-5; D perhaps matches TRBD1 (5 bases). Trimming removed 2 bases at V and 0 bases at J, with 8 bases between. The CDR3 spans 14 residues. From germline, CDR1 is GTSNPN and CDR2 SVGIG (reference sequence). Written as DNA, the CDR3 is TGTGCCTGGAGTCAGACAGCTAGCAATCAGCCCCAGCATTTT. As protein: CAWSQTASNQPQHF.

The V gene is TRBV11-3, the J gene TRBJ2-2, with a possible D match to TRBD2 (5 bases). The V gene lost 4 bases and the J gene lost 1 base, with 13 bases spanning the gap. The CDR3 extends over 16 amino acids. Germline values: CDR1 SGHNT, CDR2 YENEEA. In DNA, the CDR3 is TGTGCCAGCAGCTCGAGGGCGGCCTTGAACACCGGGGAGCTGTTTTTT. It yields the protein CASSSRAALNTGELFF.

The V and J genes are TRBV9 and TRBJ2-2; 7 bases match TRBD2. V gave up 3 bases and J gave up 5 bases; unmatched junction bases: 10. Germline V CDR1 and CDR2: SGDLS, YYNGEE. This CDR3 region has 16 residues. The CDR3 nucleotides read TGTGCCAGCAGCGAACGGACCCGCGGGGGAACCGGGGAGCTGTTTTTT. Translated, it gives CASSERTRGGTGELFF.

This clone was found once. This rearrangement joins TRBV28 to TRBJ1-4, with D possibly TRBD1 on 5 matching bases. The V end was cut by 8 bases, the J end by 3 bases, with 13 bases between. This CDR3 has 14 amino acids. Germline CDR1 and CDR2: MDHEN and SYDVKM. CDR3 residues: CASGGVWSNEKLFF. The CDR3 DNA reads TGTGCCAGCGGAGGGGTTTGGTCTAATGAAAAACTGTTTTTT.

The chain couples TRBV5-6 to TRBJ1-2; 7 bases fit TRBD1. V lost 3 bases to trimming and J lost 4 bases; unmatched junction nucleotides: 6. The CDR3 length is 14 residues. Per germline, CDR1 SGHDT and CDR2 YYEEEE. In DNA form, the CDR3 reads TGTGCCAGCAGCTGGCGGGACAGTTTCTATGGCTACACCTTC. Translating gives CASSWRDSFYGYTF.

The chain couples TRBV7-3 to TRBJ2-3, with 11 bases that match TRBD2. There are 16 residues in the CDR3. Germline trimming cut 5 bases from V and 2 bases from J; bases unmatched to any gene: 6. Germline values: CDR1 SGHTA, CDR2 FQGTGA. CDR3 residues: CASSVGLAANTDTQYF. In DNA form, the CDR3 reads TGTGCCAGCAGCGTGGGACTAGCGGCGAACACAGATACGCAGTATTTT.

The gene calls are TRBV5-4 and TRBJ2-5; 7 nucleotides match TRBD2. The CDR3 has 16 amino acids. CDR1 and CDR2 from the germline V gene are SGHNT and YYREEE (reference sequence). Trimming cost V 0 bases and J 6 bases; bases outside gene matches: 11. For the CDR3, the DNA is TGTGCCAGCAGCTTGGAAGGGCTAGCGGTGGGAAAGACCCAGTACTTC. Encoded protein: CASSLEGLAVGKTQYF.

The chain links TRBV6-5 to TRBJ1-5, with D possibly matching TRBD1 (6 bases). Trimming removed 5 bases from V and 2 bases from J, with 10 bases in between. The CDR3 is 14 residues long. Germline assignment: CDR1 MNHEY and CDR2 SVGAGI. The CDR3 DNA reads TGTGCCAGCAGTAGGGGGGGCGGCAATCAGCCCCAGCATTTT. It is translated as CASSRGGGNQPQHF.

The chain joins TRBV30 to TRBJ1-5; 8 nucleotides align to TRBD1. V shed 1 base and J 3 bases; nucleotides not matched to a gene: 8. In germline, CDR1 is GTSNPN, CDR2 SVGIG (reference sequence). The CDR3 runs to 16 residues. CDR3 DNA sequence: TGTGCCTGGAGTGCCCAGGGGGCGAACATCAATCAGCCCCAGCATTTT. This codes for CAWSAQGANINQPQHF.

The chain uses TRBV11-2 and TRBJ2-7; D is unclear. V was clipped by 2 bases and J by 5 bases, with 7 bases between them. The CDR3 has 12 amino acids. Looked up from germline, CDR1 is SGHAT and CDR2 is FQNNGV. In nucleotides, the CDR3 is TGTGCCAGCAGCTTAAGGCTAGACGAGCAGTACTTC. Translation: CASSLRLDEQYF.

V gene TRBV27 combines with J gene TRBJ2-2, with TRBD1 matching over 7 bases. The V and J ends lost 4 bases and 7 bases, in that order; junction bases with no gene match: 9. The CDR3 extends over 15 amino acids. Per germline, CDR1 MNHEY and CDR2 SMNVEV (reference sequence). The CDR3 DNA reads TGTGCCAGCAGTTCAACAGGGGATTGGGGCGGGGAGCTGTTTTTT. This translates into CASSSTGDWGGELFF.

The chain employs TRBV9 and TRBJ2-2; 7 bases match TRBD1. The CDR3 totals 17 residues. J lost 0 bases, V lost 2 bases, and 7 bases had no gene match. Germline lookup yields CDR1 SGDLS and CDR2 YYNGEE. In DNA, the CDR3 is TGTGCCAGCAGCGTCGCGACAGGGAGATCGAACACCGGGGAGCTGTTTTTT. Protein sequence: CASSVATGRSNTGELFF.

The chain employs TRBV3-1 (or the pseudogene TRBV3-2) and TRBJ2-7; D remains unclear. The V and J ends lost 2 bases and 6 bases respectively, with 5 bases between them. Germline CDR1 and CDR2: LGHDT and YNNKEL (reference sequence). CDR3 length equals 11 residues. CDR3 sequence (DNA): TGTGCCAGCAGCCAAAAAGCCGAGCAGTACTTC. Its protein product is CASSQKAEQYF.

The sample holds one count of this clone. J is TRBJ2-1 and V is TRBV4-1, with 9 nucleotides matching TRBD2. V lost 3 bases to trimming and J lost 6 bases; unmatched junction nucleotides: 15. Germline V CDR1 and CDR2: MGHRA, YSYEKL. The CDR3 has 18 amino acids. The CDR3 nucleotides are TGCGCCAGCAGCCACCTCCCGGGGCGCGGGGGGGTTGTCAATGAGCAGTTCTTC. Protein: CASSHLPGRGGVVNEQFF.

This clone appeared once. The CDR3 sequence is CASSLGTGGPGELFF. CDR3 DNA: TGCGCCAGCAGCTTGGGGACAGGGGGCCCCGGGGAGCTGTTTTTT. The chain is built from TRBV5-1 and TRBJ2-2; 11 bases are shared with TRBD1. With 0 bases clipped from V and 6 bases from J, the junction kept 1 base outside the gene matches. Per germline, CDR1 SGHRS and CDR2 YFSETQ. The CDR3 consists of 15 residues.